This is a list of T cell receptor beta chains from one sample in a study of CD8 T cells in Susac syndrome. TCRdb reprocessed the immunoSEQ multiplex PCR reads via MiXCR and lists one record per CDR3 protein. The sample yields about 210,000 distinct CDR3 sequences, around 95% seen once. What was sequenced was CD4+ T cells from PBMCs. The source is a human donor with multiple sclerosis. The CDR3 runs from the conserved cysteine through the conserved F or W. The D gene is left open where the match is weak. Part of the rows lack a size; the others show once, few, many or a class for expanded clones.

cdr3_aa: CSVSLGGETQYF
cdr3_nt: TGCAGCGTTTCACTAGGAGGGGAGACCCAGTACTTC
d_call: -
clone_size: -
v_call: TRBV29-1
j_call: TRBJ2-5

cdr3_aa: CASSLTGRPYEQYF
cdr3_nt: TGCGCCAGCAGCTTAACCGGGCGACCCTACGAGCAGTACTTC
d_call: -
clone_size: -
v_call: TRBV5-1
j_call: TRBJ2-7

cdr3_aa: CATSIGQLSYEQYF
cdr3_nt: TGTGCCACCAGCATAGGACAGTTATCCTACGAGCAGTACTTC
d_call: -
clone_size: once
v_call: TRBV15
j_call: TRBJ2-7

cdr3_aa: CASRQGGLNNNEQFF
cdr3_nt: TGTGCCAGCAGACAAGGCGGACTGAACAACAATGAGCAGTTCTTC
d_call: -
clone_size: -
v_call: TRBV3-1
j_call: TRBJ2-1

cdr3_aa: CAFRTWTGYEQYF
cdr3_nt: TGTGCCTTCAGGACCTGGACAGGGTACGAGCAGTACTTC
d_call: TRBD1
clone_size: -
v_call: TRBV30
j_call: TRBJ2-7

cdr3_aa: CASSPRTAYSNQPQHF
cdr3_nt: TGTGCCAGCAGTCCGAGGACAGCTTATAGCAATCAGCCCCAGCATTTT
d_call: -
clone_size: once
v_call: TRBV6-6
j_call: TRBJ1-5

cdr3_aa: CASSLGASQETQYF
cdr3_nt: TGTGCCAGCAGCTTAGGGGCAAGCCAAGAGACCCAGTACTTC
d_call: -
clone_size: few
v_call: TRBV7-9
j_call: TRBJ2-5

cdr3_aa: CASRVLAGDRNEQFF
cdr3_nt: TGTGCCAGCAGAGTACTAGCGGGGGACCGTAATGAGCAGTTCTTC
d_call: TRBD2
clone_size: -
v_call: TRBV27
j_call: TRBJ2-1

cdr3_aa: CASSVASGNLEQYF
cdr3_nt: TGTGCCAGCAGCGTGGCTAGCGGGAATCTCGAGCAGTACTTC
d_call: TRBD2
clone_size: -
v_call: TRBV9
j_call: TRBJ2-7

cdr3_aa: CASSPNRNNYNEQFF
cdr3_nt: TGTGCCAGCAGCCCGAACAGGAACAACTACAATGAGCAGTTCTTC
d_call: -
clone_size: -
v_call: TRBV5-4
j_call: TRBJ2-1

cdr3_aa: CASRIGMNTEAFF
cdr3_nt: TGTGCCAGCAGAATCGGGATGAACACTGAAGCTTTCTTT
d_call: -
clone_size: -
v_call: TRBV2
j_call: TRBJ1-1

cdr3_aa: CASSRQDIRPTGRGETQYF
cdr3_nt: TGCGCCAGCAGTCGCCAAGACATAAGACCGACAGGGAGAGGGGAGACCCAGTACTTC
d_call: TRBD1
clone_size: -
v_call: TRBV23-1
j_call: TRBJ2-5

cdr3_aa: CSARQGYSNQPQHF
cdr3_nt: TGCAGTGCCAGACAGGGGTATAGCAATCAGCCCCAGCATTTT
d_call: TRBD1
clone_size: -
v_call: TRBV20-1
j_call: TRBJ1-5

cdr3_aa: CAISEPQTGNHEKLFF
cdr3_nt: TGTGCCATCAGTGAGCCGCAAACAGGGAACCATGAAAAACTGTTTTTT
d_call: -
clone_size: -
v_call: TRBV10-3
j_call: TRBJ1-4

cdr3_aa: CASSGRSGGEQYF
cdr3_nt: TGTGCCAGCAGTGGCCGGTCAGGTGGCGAGCAGTACTTC
d_call: -
clone_size: -
v_call: TRBV25-1
j_call: TRBJ2-7

cdr3_aa: CAWRGAGGGDTQYF
cdr3_nt: TGTGCCTGGAGGGGAGCGGGAGGCGGAGATACGCAGTATTTT
d_call: TRBD2
clone_size: few
v_call: TRBV30
j_call: TRBJ2-3

cdr3_aa: CAWSVQQGAWGYTF
cdr3_nt: TGTGCCTGGAGTGTACAACAGGGGGCTTGGGGCTACACCTTC
d_call: TRBD1
clone_size: -
v_call: TRBV30
j_call: TRBJ1-2